This TCR beta chain was captured by sequencing in a study of T cell responses to AZD1222 COVID-19 vaccine. This clone has more than one count but fewer than ten. Antigen unknown. Libraries were prepared by immunoSEQ multiplex PCR; TCRdb keeps only in-frame clonotypes and omits some of them. The repertoire has fewer than 200,000 clones, approximately 90% of them found once; the top ten carry roughly 6.5%. This CDR3 has 15 residues. The V and J ends lost 6 bases and 7 bases respectively, with 16 bases between them. In germline, CDR1 is SNHLY, CDR2 FYNNEI. Findings of the study overall: The donor cohort was predominantly white British with a female majority, and clonal diversity may have been underestimated.

The clonotype was recovered from an adult in good health. This chain uses TRBV2 with TRBJ1-6; D gene unclear. The source material was peripheral blood, sampled on day 0 of AZD1222 vaccination. CDR3 sequence (DNA): TGTGCCAGCAGCACCTGGTCGGAATCAAATTCACCCCTCCACTTT. Translated, it gives CASSTWSESNSPLHF.